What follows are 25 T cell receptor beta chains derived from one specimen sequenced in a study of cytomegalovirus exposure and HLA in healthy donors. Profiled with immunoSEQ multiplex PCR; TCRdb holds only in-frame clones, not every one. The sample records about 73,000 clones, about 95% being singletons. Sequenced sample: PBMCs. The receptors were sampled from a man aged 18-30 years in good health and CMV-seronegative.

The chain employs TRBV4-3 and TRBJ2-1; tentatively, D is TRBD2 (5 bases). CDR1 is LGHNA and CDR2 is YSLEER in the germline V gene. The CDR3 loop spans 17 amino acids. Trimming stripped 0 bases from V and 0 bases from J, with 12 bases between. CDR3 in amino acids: CASSQDISGDSYNEQFF. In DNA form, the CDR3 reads TGCGCCAGCAGCCAAGATATCTCCGGGGACTCCTACAATGAGCAGTTCTTC.

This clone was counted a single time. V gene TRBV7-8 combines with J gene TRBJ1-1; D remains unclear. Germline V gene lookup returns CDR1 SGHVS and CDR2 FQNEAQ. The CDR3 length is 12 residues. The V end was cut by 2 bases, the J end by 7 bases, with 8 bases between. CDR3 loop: CASSLTGREAFF. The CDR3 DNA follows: TGTGCCAGCAGCTTAACGGGTCGTGAAGCTTTCTTT.

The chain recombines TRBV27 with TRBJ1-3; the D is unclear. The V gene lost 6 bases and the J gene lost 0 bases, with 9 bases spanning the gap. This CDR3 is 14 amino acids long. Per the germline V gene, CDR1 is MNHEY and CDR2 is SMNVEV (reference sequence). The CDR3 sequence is CASRQTYSGNTIYF. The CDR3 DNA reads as TGTGCCAGCAGACAGACGTACTCTGGAAACACCATATATTTT.

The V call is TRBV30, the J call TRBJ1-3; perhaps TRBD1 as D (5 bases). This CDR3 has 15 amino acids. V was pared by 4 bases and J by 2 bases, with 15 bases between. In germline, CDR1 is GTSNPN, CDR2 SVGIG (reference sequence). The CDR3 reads CAWTGSRVAGNTIYF. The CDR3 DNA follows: TGTGCCTGGACTGGGTCCAGGGTGGCTGGAAACACCATATATTTT.

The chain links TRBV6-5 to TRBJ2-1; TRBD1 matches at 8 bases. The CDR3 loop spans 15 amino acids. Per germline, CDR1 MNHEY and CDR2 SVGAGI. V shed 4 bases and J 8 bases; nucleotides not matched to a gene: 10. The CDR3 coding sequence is TGTGCCAGCAGTTTCGACAGGGGCGAGATGGATGAGCAGTTCTTC. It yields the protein CASSFDRGEMDEQFF.

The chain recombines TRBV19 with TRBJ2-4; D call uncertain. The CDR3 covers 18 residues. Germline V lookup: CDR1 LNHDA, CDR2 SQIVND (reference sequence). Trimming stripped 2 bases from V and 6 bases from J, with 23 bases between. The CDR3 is CASSITPGSLLPPNIQYF. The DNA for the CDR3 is TGTGCCAGTAGTATAACCCCGGGTAGTTTACTTCCGCCAAACATTCAGTACTTC.

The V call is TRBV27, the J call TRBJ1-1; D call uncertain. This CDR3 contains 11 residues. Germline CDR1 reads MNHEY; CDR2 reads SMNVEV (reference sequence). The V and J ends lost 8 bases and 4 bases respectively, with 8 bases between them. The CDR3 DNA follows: TGTGCCAGCCAAGGACTCACTGAAGCTTTCTTT. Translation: CASQGLTEAFF.

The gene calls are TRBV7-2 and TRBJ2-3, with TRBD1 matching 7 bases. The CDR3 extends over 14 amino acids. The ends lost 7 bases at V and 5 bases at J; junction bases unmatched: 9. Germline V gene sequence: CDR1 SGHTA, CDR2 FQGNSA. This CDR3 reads CASKKGSGGDTQYF. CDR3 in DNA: TGTGCCAGCAAAAAGGGCTCAGGGGGAGATACGCAGTATTTT.

For the CDR3, the DNA is TGTGCCAGCAGCTTCACTACCGTGGAAGATACGCAGTATTTT. Protein: CASSFTTVEDTQYF. This sequence joins TRBV7-3 and TRBJ2-3; D is uncertain. The CDR3 has 14 amino acids. The germline CDR1 and CDR2 sequences are SGHTA and FQGTGA. V was shortened by 3 bases and J by 5 bases, with 12 bases between the two germline ends. The full variable domain, its missing parts supplied by reference TRBV7-3 and TRBJ2-3, is GAGVSQTPSNKVTEKGKYVELRCDPISGHTALYWYRQSLGQGPEFLIYFQGTGAADDSGLPNDRFFAVRPEGSVSTLKIQRTERGDSAVYLCASSFTTVEDTQYFGPGTRLTVL.

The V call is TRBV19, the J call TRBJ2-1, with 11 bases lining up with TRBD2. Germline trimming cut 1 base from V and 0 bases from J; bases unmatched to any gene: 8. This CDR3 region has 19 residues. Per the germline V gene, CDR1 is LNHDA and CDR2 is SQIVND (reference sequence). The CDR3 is CASSIGSGGGLSSYNEQFF. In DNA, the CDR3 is TGTGCCAGTAGTATAGGTAGCGGGGGGGGCCTGAGCTCCTACAATGAGCAGTTCTTC.

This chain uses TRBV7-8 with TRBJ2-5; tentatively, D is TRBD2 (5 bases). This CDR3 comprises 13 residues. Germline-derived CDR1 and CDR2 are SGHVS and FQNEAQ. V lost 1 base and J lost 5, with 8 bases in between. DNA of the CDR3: TGTGCCAGCAGCTTAGACGGCGGGGAGACCCAGTACTTC. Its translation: CASSLDGGETQYF.

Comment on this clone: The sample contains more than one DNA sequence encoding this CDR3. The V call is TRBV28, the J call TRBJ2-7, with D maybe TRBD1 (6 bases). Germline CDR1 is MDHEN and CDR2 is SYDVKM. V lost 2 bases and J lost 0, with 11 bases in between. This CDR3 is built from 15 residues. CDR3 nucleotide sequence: TGTGCCAGCAGTTTACGACAGGACAGCTCCTACGAGCAGTACTTC. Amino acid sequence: CASSLRQDSSYEQYF.

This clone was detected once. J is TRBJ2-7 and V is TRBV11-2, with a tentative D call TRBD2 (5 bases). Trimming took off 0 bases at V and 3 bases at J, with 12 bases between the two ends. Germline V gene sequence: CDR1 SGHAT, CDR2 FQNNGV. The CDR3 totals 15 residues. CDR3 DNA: TGTGCCAGCAGCTTAGACGAGGGCCCCGACTACGAGCAGTACTTC. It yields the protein CASSLDEGPDYEQYF. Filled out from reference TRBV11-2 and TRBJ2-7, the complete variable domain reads EAGVAQSPRYKIIEKRQSVAFWCNPISGHATLYWYQQILGQGPKLLIQFQNNGVVDDSQLPKDRFSAERLKGVDSTLKIQPAKLEDSAVYLCASSLDEGPDYEQYFGPGTRLTVT.

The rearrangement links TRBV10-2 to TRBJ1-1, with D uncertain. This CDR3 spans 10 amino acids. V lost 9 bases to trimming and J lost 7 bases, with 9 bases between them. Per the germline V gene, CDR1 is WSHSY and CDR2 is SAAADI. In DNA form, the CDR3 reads TGCGCCAGGCAGATTTATGAAGCTTTCTTT. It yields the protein CARQIYEAFF.

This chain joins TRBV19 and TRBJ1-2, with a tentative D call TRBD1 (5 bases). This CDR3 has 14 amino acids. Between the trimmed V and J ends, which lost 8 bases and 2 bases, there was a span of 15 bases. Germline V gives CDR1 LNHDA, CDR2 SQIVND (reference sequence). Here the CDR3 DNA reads TGTGCCAGTGGATTATATGGGGCCAACTATGGCTACACCTTC. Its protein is CASGLYGANYGYTF.

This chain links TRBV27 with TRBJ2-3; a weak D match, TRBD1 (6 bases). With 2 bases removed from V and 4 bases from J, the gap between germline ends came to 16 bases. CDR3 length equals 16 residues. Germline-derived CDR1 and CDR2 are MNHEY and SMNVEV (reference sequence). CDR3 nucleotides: TGTGCCAGCAGTTTAAGAATCGGGACATTCCCAGATACGCAGTATTTT. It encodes CASSLRIGTFPDTQYF.

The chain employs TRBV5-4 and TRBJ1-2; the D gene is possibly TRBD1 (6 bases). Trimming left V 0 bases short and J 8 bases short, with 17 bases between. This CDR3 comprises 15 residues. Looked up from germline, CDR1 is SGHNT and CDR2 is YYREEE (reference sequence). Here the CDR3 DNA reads TGTGCCAGCAGCTTGGTAGCGGGGGCCGGGCCCGGCTACACCTTC. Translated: CASSLVAGAGPGYTF.

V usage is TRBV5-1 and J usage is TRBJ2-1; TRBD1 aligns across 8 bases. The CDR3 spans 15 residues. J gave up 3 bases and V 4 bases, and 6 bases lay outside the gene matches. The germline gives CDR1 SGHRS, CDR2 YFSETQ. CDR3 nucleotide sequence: TGCGCCAGCAGCCGTCCGGGACAGGACTACAATGAGCAGTTCTTC. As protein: CASSRPGQDYNEQFF.

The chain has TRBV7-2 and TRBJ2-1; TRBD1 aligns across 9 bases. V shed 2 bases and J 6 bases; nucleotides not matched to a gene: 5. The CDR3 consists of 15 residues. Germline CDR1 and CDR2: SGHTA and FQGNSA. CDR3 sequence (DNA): TGTGCCAGCAGCTTATCACAGGGGGCAGGCAATGAGCAGTTCTTC. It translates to CASSLSQGAGNEQFF.

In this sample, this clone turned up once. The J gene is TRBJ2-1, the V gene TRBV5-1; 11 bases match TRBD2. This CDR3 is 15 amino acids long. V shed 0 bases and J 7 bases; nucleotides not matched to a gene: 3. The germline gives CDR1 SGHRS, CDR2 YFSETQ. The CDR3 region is CASSLGLAGRNEQFF. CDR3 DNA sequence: TGCGCCAGCAGCTTGGGACTAGCGGGGCGGAATGAGCAGTTCTTC.

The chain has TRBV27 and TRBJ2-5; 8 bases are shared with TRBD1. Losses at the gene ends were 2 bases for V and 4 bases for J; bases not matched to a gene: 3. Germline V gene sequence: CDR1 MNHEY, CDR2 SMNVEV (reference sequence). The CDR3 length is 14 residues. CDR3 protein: CASSLGTGGETQYF. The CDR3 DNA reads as TGTGCCAGCAGTTTAGGAACAGGGGGAGAGACCCAGTACTTC.

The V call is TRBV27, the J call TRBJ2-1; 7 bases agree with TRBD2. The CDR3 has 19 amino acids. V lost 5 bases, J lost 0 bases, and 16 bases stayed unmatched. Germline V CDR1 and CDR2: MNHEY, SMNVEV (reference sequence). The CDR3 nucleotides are TGTGCCAGCAGTCCTAAACCTACTGGGGGGGTCCGCTCCTACAATGAGCAGTTCTTC. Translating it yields CASSPKPTGGVRSYNEQFF.

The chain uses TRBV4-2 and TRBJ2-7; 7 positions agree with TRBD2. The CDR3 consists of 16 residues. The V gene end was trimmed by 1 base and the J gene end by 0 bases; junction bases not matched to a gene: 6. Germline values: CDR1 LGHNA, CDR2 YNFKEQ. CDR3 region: CASSQGFGGGSYEQYF. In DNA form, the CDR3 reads TGTGCCAGCAGCCAAGGTTTTGGCGGGGGCTCCTACGAGCAGTACTTC.

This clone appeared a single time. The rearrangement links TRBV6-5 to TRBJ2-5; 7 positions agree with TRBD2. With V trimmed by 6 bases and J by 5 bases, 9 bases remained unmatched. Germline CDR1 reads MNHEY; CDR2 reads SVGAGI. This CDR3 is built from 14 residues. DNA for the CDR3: TGTGCCAGCAGAGACCCGACTAGCTCTGAGACCCAGTACTTC. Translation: CASRDPTSSETQYF.

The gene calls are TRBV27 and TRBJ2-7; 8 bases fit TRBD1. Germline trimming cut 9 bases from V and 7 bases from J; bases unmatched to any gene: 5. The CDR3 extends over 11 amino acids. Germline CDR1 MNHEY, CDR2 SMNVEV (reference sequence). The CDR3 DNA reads TGTGCCAGTAGGACAGGGACGGAGCAGTACTTC. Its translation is CASRTGTEQYF.